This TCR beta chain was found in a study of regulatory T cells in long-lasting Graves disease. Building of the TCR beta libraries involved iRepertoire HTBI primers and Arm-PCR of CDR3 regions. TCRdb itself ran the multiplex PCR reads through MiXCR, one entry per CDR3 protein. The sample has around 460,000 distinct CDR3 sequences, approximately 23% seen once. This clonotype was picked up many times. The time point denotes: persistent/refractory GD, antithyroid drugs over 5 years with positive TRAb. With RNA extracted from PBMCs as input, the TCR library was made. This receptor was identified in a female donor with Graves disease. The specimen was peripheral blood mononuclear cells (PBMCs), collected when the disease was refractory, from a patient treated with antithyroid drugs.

This CDR3 reads CASSLELNSYEQYF. DNA of the CDR3: TGTGCCAGCAGTTTAGAACTGAACTCCTACGAGCAGTACTTC. The chain combines TRBV28 with TRBJ2-7; no clear D gene. Trimming pared 2 bases from V and 0 bases from J, leaving 8 bases between. This CDR3 is built from 14 residues. Germline values: CDR1 MDHEN, CDR2 SYDVKM. Supplemented by reference TRBV28 and TRBJ2-7, the full variable domain reads DVKVTQSSRYLVKRTGEKVFLECVQDMDHENMFWYRQDPGLGLRLIYFSYDVKMKEKGDIPEGYSVSREKKERFSLILESASTNQTSMYLCASSLELNSYEQYFGPGTRLTVT.